This T cell receptor (beta chain) came from a study of patients and donors after allogeneic stem cell transplantation. Using its own MiXCR run on the RT-PCR reads, TCRdb lists one record per CDR3 protein. The profile shows 800,000 to 1,000,000 distinct CDR3 sequences, about a sixth of them singletons. The CDR3 is 14 amino acids. V was clipped by 6 bases and J by 1 base; unmatched bases: 3. V and J are TRBV12-3 or TRBV12-4 and TRBJ2-1; 7 bases fit TRBD1. The source material was blood, either unsorted or a sorted T cell fraction (not recorded which). The TCR was taken from a human donor who was either an allogeneic HSCT recipient or a stem cell or donor lymphocyte infusion donor (not recorded which). It is not recorded whose cells these are; they may come from a transplant donor. For the CDR3, the DNA is TGTGCCAGCAGCCCACAGGGGTCCTACAATGAGCAGTTCTTC. It translates to CASSPQGSYNEQFF.